This T cell receptor beta chain derives from a study of tumor-infiltrating lymphocytes in primary liver carcinoma. Without any cell sorting, roughly 18-34 mg of bulk tissue yielded co-extracted RNA and DNA. The length of the CDR3 is 16 amino acids, counting both ends. Germline assignment: CDR1 LGHNA and CDR2 YSLEER. A constant-region primer primed TCR beta cDNA synthesis from 400 to 550 ng of total RNA. Modified slightly, ARM-PCR produced TCR beta libraries over three nested multiplex PCR rounds. Both of the initial two PCR rounds ran for 10 cycles and employed TRBV1-TRBV30 forward primers alongside a C-beta reverse primer. TCRdb reanalysed the multiplex PCR reads using MiXCR and keeps one entry per CDR3 protein. In the table there are roughly 100,000 distinct CDR3 sequences, roughly 80% of which are singletons. With respect to this clonotype: Because the CDR3 is missing its conserved closing phenylalanine or tryptophan, this is likely a read error. Because the CDR3's place on the DNA is in doubt, the DNA is left out and the CDR3 is given as listed by TCRdb.

The sample comprised liver tumor tissue from sampling region 3. Subset denoted: tumor region T3, left-lateral pole. The V call is TRBV4-3, the J call TRBJ2-1; no DNA check was done on the table's D call, TRBD1. This sequence was found in a man between 40 and 49 years old with primary liver carcinoma and hepatitis B virus infection. CDR3: CTSSQETRGRYNERFL.